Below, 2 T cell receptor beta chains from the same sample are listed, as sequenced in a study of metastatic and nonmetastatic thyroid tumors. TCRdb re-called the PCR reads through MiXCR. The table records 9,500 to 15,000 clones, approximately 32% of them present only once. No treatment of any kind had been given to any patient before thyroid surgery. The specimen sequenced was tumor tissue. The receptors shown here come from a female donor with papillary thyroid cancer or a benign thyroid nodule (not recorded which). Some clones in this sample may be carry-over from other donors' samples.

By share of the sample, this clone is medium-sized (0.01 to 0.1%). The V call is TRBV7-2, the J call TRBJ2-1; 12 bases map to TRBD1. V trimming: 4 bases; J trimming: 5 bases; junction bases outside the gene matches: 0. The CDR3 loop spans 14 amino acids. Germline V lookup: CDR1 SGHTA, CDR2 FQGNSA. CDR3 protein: CASSWDRGHNEQFF. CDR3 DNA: TGTGCCAGCAGCTGGGACAGGGGGCACAATGAGCAGTTCTTC. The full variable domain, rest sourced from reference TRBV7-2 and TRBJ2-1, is GAGVSQSPSNKVTEKGKDVELRCDPISGHTALYWYRQSLGQGLEFLIYFQGNSAPDKSGLPSDRFSAERTGGSVSTLTIQRTQQEDSAVYLCASSWDRGHNEQFFGPGTRLTVL.

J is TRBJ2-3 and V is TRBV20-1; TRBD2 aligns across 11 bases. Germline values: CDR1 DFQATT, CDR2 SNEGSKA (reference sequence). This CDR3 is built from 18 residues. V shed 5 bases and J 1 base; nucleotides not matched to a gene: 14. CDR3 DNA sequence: TGCAGTGCTCGGGGTGAAGTCGTAGCGGGAGGGGGCACAGATACGCAGTATTTT. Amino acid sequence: CSARGEVVAGGGTDTQYF.